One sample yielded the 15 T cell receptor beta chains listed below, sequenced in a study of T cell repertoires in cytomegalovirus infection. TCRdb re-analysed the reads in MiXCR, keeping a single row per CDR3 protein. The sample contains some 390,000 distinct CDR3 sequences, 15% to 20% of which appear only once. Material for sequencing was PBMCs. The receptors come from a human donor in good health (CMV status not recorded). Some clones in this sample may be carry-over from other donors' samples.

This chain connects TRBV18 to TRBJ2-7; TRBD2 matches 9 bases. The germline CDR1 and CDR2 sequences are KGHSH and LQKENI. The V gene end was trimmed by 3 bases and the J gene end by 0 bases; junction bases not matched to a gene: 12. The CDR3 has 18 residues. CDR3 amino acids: CASSPRGASGTSSYEQYF. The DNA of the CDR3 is TGTGCCAGCTCACCTCGAGGGGCTAGCGGGACCAGCTCCTACGAGCAGTACTTC. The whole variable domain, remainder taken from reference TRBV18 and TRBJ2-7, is NAGVMQNPRHLVRRRGQEARLRCSPMKGHSHVYWYRQLPEEGLKFMVYLQKENIIDESGMPKERFSAEFPKEGPSILRIQQVVRGDSAAYFCASSPRGASGTSSYEQYFGPGTRLTVT.

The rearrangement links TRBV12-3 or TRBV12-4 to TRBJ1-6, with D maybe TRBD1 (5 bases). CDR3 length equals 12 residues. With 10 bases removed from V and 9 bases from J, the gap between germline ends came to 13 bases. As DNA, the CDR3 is TGTGCCACCAGGGCGGGAGGTTCACCCCTCCACTTT. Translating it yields CATRAGGSPLHF.

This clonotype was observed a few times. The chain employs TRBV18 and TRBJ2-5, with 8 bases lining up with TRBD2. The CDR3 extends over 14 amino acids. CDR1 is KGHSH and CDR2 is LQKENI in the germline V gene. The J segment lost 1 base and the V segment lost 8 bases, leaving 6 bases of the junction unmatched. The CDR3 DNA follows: TGTGCCAGCCGGGAGGGGCGGCCCCAAGAGACCCAGTACTTC. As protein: CASREGRPQETQYF.

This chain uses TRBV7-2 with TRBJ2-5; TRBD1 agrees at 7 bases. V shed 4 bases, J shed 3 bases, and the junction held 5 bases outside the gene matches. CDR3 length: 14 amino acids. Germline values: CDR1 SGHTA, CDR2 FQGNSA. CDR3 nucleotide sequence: TGTGCCAGCAGCTCCGGGACAGTCAAAGAGACCCAGTACTTC. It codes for CASSSGTVKETQYF.

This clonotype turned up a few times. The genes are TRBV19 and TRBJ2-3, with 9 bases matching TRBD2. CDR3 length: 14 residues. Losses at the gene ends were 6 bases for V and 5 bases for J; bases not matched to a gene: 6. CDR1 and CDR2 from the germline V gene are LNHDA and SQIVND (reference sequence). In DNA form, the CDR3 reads TGTGCCAGTAGACCCGTTAGCGGGAGAGATACGCAGTATTTT. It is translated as CASRPVSGRDTQYF.

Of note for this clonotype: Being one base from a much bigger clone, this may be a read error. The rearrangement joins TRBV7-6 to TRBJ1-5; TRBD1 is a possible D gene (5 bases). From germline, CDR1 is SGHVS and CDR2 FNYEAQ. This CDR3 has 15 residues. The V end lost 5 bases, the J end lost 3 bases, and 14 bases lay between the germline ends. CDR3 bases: TGTGCCAGCAGCCATACAGGATCCCCCAATCAGCCCCAGCATTTT. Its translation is CASSHTGSPNQPQHF. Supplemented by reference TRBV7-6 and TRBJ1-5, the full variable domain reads GAGVSQSPRYKVTKRGQDVALRCDPISGHVSLYWYRQALGQGPEFLTYFNYEAQQDKSGLPNDRFSAERPEGSISTLTIQRTEQRDSAMYRCASSHTGSPNQPQHFGDGTRLSIL.

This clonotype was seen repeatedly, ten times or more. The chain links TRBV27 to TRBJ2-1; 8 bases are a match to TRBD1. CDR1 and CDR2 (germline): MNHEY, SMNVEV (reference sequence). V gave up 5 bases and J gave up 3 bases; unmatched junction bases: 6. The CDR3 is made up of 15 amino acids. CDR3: CASSRRQGIYNEQFF. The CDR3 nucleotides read TGTGCCAGCAGTAGAAGACAGGGGATCTACAATGAGCAGTTCTTC.

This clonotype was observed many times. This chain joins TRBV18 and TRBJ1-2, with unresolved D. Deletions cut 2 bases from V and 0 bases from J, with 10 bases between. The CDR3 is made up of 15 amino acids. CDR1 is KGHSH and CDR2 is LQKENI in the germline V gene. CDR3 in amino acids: CASSPVLEANYGYTF. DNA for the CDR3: TGTGCCAGCTCACCAGTCTTAGAAGCTAACTATGGCTACACCTTC.

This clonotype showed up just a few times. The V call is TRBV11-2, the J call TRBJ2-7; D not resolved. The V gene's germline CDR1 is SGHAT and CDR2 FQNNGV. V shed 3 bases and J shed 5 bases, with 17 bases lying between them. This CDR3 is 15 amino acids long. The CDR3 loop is CASSFPVAGIDEQYF. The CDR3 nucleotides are TGTGCCAGCAGCTTTCCCGTGGCAGGTATCGACGAGCAGTACTTC.

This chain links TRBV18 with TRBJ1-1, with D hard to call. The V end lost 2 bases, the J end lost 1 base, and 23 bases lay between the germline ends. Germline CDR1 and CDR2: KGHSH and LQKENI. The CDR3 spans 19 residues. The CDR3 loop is CASSPTRAYGSTRNTEAFF. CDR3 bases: TGTGCCAGCTCACCAACCCGGGCCTACGGGTCGACCCGGAACACTGAAGCTTTCTTT.

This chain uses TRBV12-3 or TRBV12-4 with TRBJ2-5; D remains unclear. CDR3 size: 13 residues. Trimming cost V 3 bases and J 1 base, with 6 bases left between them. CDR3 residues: CASSFTPQETQYF. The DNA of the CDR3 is TGTGCCAGCAGTTTTACCCCCCAAGAGACCCAGTACTTC.

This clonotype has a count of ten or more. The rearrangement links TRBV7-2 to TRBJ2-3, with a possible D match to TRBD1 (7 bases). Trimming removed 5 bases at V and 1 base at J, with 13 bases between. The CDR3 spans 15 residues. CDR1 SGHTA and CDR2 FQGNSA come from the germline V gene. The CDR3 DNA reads TGTGCCAGCAGCCCAGGGGGGCGGGGCACAGATACGCAGTATTTT. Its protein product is CASSPGGRGTDTQYF.

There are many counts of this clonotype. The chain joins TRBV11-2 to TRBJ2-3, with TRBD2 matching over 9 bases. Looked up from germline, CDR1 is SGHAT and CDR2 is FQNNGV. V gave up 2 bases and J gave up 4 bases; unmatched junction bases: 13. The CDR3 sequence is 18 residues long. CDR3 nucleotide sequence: TGTGCCAGCAGCTTACTAATGGGAGCGGGGGGAGGCGCAGATACGCAGTATTTT. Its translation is CASSLLMGAGGGADTQYF.

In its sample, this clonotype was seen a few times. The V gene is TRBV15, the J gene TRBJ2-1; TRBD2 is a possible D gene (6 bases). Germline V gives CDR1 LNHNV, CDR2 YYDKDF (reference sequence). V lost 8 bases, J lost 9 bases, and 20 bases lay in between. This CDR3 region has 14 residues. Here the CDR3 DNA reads TGTGCCACCCGGGGGTCACTACAATTTAGTGAGCAGTTCTTC. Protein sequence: CATRGSLQFSEQFF.

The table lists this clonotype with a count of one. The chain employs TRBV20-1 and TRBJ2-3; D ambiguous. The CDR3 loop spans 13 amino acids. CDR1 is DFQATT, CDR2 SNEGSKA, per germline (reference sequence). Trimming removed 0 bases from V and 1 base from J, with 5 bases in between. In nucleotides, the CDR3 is TGCAGTGCTAGAGATACGGGCACAGATACGCAGTATTTT. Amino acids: CSARDTGTDTQYF.